This T cell receptor (beta chain) was sequenced in a study of technical replicates of blood from a few donors. The repertoire was sequenced with immunoSEQ multiplex PCR; TCRdb's copy has only in-frame clones and lacks some. The repertoire includes roughly 80,000 clones, 94% of them detected once, and 0.3% to 0.45% sits in the top ten. The sequenced sample consisted of T cells isolated from PBMCs. This receptor was identified in a human donor in good health.

The CDR3 is CASSLPQPELPIHGYTF. As DNA, the CDR3 is TGTGCCAGCAGCTTACCCCAACCGGAGCTGCCGATACATGGCTACACCTTC. The V call is TRBV11-2, the J call TRBJ1-2; no definite D call. CDR3 size: 17 residues. Trimming cost V 2 bases and J 6 bases, with 22 bases left between them. Germline loops: CDR1 SGHAT, CDR2 FQNNGV.